This T cell receptor beta chain is from a study of blood T cell repertoires in COVID-19. Across the study: Researchers got acute and convalescent COVID-19 samples from the United States, Italy and Spain. PBMCs, B-cell-depleted T cells, or T cells provided the cDNA or gDNA that made up the material.

The V gene's germline CDR1 is SGHRS and CDR2 YFSETQ. V lost 2 bases, J lost 7 bases, and 10 bases stayed unmatched. This CDR3 is 16 amino acids long. Some clones are missing from TCRdb's copy, which holds only in-frame ones; the method was immunoSEQ multiplex PCR. The sample lists about 240,000 clones; approximately 86% were seen once. The chain uses TRBV5-1 and TRBJ2-3; 10 nucleotides match TRBD1. The sample comprised peripheral blood. This TCR was recovered from a man aged 55-75 years who had recovered from COVID-19. CDR3 sequence (DNA): TGCGCCAGCAGCTTAACCCTGGACAGGGGGGAGTATACGCAGTATTTT. It encodes CASSLTLDRGEYTQYF. Complete variable domain (other parts from reference TRBV5-1 and TRBJ2-3): KAGVTQTPRYLIKTRGQQVTLSCSPISGHRSVSWYQQTPGQGLQFLFEYFSETQRNKGNFPGRFSGRQFSNSRSEMNVSTLELGDSALYLCASSLTLDRGEYTQYFGPGTRLTVL.